What follows is one T cell receptor (beta chain) and its context. What it binds is unknown. This entry is derived from a study of regulatory and conventional T cells in RAG deficiency. Sequencing was performed with immunoSEQ multiplex PCR; in TCRdb, only in-frame clones are kept and a portion is missing. This sample carries around 29,000 clones, 75% to 95% of them seen once, and the ten largest clones take around 0.82%. General study findings and limits: In Omenn syndrome, Treg and Tconv repertoires overlapped >80%.

Genomic DNA came from blood regulatory T cells gated CD4+ CD25-high CD127-low. Per the germline V gene, CDR1 is SGHVS and CDR2 is FQNEAQ. Trimming cost V 2 bases and J 6 bases, with 10 bases left between them. This CDR3 has 14 residues. The sample also formed part of further work on regulatory T cells. That work contributes: Amplification used 52 TRBV primers and 13 TRBJ primers.

The specimen was Tregs sorted from blood. This TCR was sampled from a human donor in good health. The V call is TRBV7-8, the J call TRBJ2-2, with D maybe TRBD1 (5 bases). The CDR3 loop is CASSLLQGPGELFF. CDR3 bases: TGTGCCAGCAGCTTATTGCAGGGCCCCGGGGAGCTGTTTTTT. The full variable domain, completed using reference TRBV7-8 and TRBJ2-2, is GAGVSQSPRYKVAKRGQDVALRCDPISGHVSLFWYQQALGQGPEFLTYFQNEAQLDKSGLPSDRFFAERPEGSVSTLKIQRTQQEDSAVYLCASSLLQGPGELFFGEGSRLTVL.